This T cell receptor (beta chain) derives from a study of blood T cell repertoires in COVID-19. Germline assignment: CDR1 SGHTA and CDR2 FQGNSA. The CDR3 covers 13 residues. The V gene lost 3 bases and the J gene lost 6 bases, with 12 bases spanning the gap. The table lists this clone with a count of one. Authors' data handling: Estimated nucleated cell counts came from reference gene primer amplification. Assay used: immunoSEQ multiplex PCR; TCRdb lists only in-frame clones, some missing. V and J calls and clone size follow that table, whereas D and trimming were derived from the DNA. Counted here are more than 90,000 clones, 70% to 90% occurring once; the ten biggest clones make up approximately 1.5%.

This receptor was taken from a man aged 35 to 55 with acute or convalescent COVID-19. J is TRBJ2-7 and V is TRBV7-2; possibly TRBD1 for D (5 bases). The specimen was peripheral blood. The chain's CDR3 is CASSFSGIGEQYF. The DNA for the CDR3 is TGTGCCAGCAGCTTCTCAGGGATCGGCGAGCAGTACTTC.